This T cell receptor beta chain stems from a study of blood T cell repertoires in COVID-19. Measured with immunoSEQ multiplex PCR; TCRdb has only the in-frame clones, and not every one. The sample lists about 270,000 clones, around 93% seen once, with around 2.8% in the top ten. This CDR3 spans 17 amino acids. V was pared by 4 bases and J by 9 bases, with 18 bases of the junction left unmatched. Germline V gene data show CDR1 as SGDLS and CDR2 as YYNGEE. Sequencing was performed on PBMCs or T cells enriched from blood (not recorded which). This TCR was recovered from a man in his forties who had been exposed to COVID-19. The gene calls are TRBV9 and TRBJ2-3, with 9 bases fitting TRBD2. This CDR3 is CASSPMPGGRGQTTQYF. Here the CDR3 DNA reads TGTGCCAGCAGCCCTATGCCGGGCGGGAGGGGGCAGACCACGCAGTATTTT.